One T cell receptor (beta chain) is described in this entry. The target antigen is unknown. This sample was included in a study of cytomegalovirus exposure and HLA in healthy donors. Study findings and constraints: Investigators reported fewer than 200 TCR beta chains as tied to cytomegalovirus.

Use of 60 Vbeta and 13 Jbeta primers characterized the PCR. The repertoire was sequenced with immunoSEQ multiplex PCR; TCRdb's copy has only in-frame clones and lacks some. The table lists more than 45,000 clones, approximately 68% of them singletons. The CDR3 loop spans 16 amino acids. V lost 5 bases, J lost 1 base, and 15 bases lay in between. The V gene's germline CDR1 is SGHVS and CDR2 FQNEAQ. Source material: PBMCs. The source is a man aged 30 to 45 in good health and CMV-seronegative. V is TRBV7-8 and J is TRBJ1-5; D not resolved. This CDR3 is CASSKNRASSNQPQHF. CDR3 in DNA: TGTGCCAGCAGCAAGAACAGAGCCTCGAGCAATCAGCCCCAGCATTTT.